The present T cell receptor (beta chain) was sequenced within a study of response to subunit inactivated influenza vaccine. TCRdb independently ran MiXCR on the RT-PCR reads; one entry per CDR3 protein. The sample lists roughly 790,000 distinct CDR3 sequences; 20% to 25% were seen once. The origin of this receptor is a middle-aged man who received an inactivated influenza vaccine. The material was PBMCs from blood, obtained roughly 5 days after vaccination.

The CDR3 reads CASSLSGHLYTEAFF. As DNA, the CDR3 is TGCGCCAGCAGTCTAAGCGGGCACTTGTACACTGAAGCTTTCTTT. This rearrangement joins TRBV5-1 to TRBJ1-1; D call uncertain. Germline-derived CDR1 and CDR2 are SGHRS and YFSETQ. V was clipped by 5 bases and J by 3 bases, with 17 bases between them. The CDR3 runs to 15 residues.